The 8 T cell receptor beta chains listed next were all sequenced from one sample in a study of read filtering for tumor transcriptome and immune sequencing (dated by TCRdb to about 2020). The sequencer was an Illumina HiSeq 4000. Starting from roughly 440 ng RNA, TCR libraries were constructed with the Immunoverse kit using molecular barcoded adaptors that cover the alpha/delta and beta/gamma chains. TCRdb applied fastp at Q25 and MiXCR to the public reads, then kept only in-frame beta chains. Records with the same CDR3 protein are collapsed into one entry carrying the most frequent genes and DNA. This sample has approximately 58,000 distinct CDR3 sequences in its table, and 12% of those were observed once. The ten largest clones capture 16% of the sample. The specimen was a population of CD138-negative cells sorted from bone marrow. The cell subset or site label on this specimen signifies: bone marrow mononuclear cells depleted of CD138+ plasma/myeloma cells by negative magnetic selection. The receptors come from a donor at least 40 years old with multiple myeloma.

This clonotype was recorded at least ten times. V gene TRBV5-1 combines with J gene TRBJ2-7; TRBD2 aligns across 7 bases. CDR3 length equals 15 residues. Germline CDR1 SGHRS, CDR2 YFSETQ. The V gene end was trimmed by 4 bases and the J gene end by 5 bases; junction bases not matched to a gene: 12. The CDR3 DNA reads as TGCGCCAGCAGCCAGTACGGTCGGGGGGACGACGAGCAGTACTTC. It encodes CASSQYGRGDDEQYF. The full variable domain, its missing parts supplied by reference TRBV5-1 and TRBJ2-7, is KAGVTQTPRYLIKTRGQQVTLSCSPISGHRSVSWYQQTPGQGLQFLFEYFSETQRNKGNFPGRFSGRQFSNSRSEMNVSTLELGDSALYLCASSQYGRGDDEQYFGPGTRLTVT.

This clonotype appeared many times. The chain is built from TRBV14 and TRBJ2-3; no clear D gene. The CDR3 spans 13 residues. V shed 4 bases and J shed 1 base, with 6 bases lying between them. From germline, CDR1 is SGHDN and CDR2 FVKESK. The CDR3 nucleotides are TGTGCCAGCAGCCGGGCAGGCACAGATACGCAGTATTTT. This sequence encodes CASSRAGTDTQYF.

The genes are TRBV30 and TRBJ2-6; the D gene could be TRBD1 or TRBD2 (6 bases each). Trimming pared 2 bases from V and 2 bases from J, leaving 10 bases between. In germline, CDR1 is GTSNPN, CDR2 SVGIG (reference sequence). This CDR3 is built from 15 residues. The CDR3 DNA is TGTGCCTGGAGTAAGGAGGGGGCTGGGGCCAACGTCCTGACTTTC. It specifies CAWSKEGAGANVLTF.

This clonotype came up a few times. Possible read error: a much larger clone is one base away. CDR3 DNA sequence: TGCAGTGCACCCGGACCGTCTACCAGCACAGATACGCGGTATTTT. Residues: CSAPGPSTSTDTRYF. The chain carries TRBV20-1 and TRBJ2-3; no clear D gene. Germline V gives CDR1 DFQATT, CDR2 SNEGSKA (reference sequence). The length of the CDR3 is 15 residues.

This clonotype was observed at least ten times. The V and J genes are TRBV29-1 and TRBJ2-1, with D possibly TRBD1 on 7 matching bases. This CDR3 contains 15 residues. The V gene lost 5 bases and the J gene lost 2 bases, with 16 bases spanning the gap. Germline V gene data show CDR1 as SQVTM and CDR2 as ANQGSEA. The CDR3 bases are TGCAGCGTTTCAGGAGGGGGCGCGACCTACAATGAGCAGTTCTTC. Residues: CSVSGGGATYNEQFF.

A remark on this clonotype: A much larger clonotype is one base distant, so this may be a read error. The J gene is TRBJ1-6, the V gene TRBV7-9, with 7 bases that match TRBD1. The DNA end is more similar to TRBJ1-1, so the J call may be wrong. CDR3 length equals 17 residues. Germline V gene lookup returns CDR1 SEHNR and CDR2 FQNEAQ (reference sequence). CDR3 DNA: TGTGCCAGCAGCAATTCGCCGGGACAGAATTTCGCTGCTGAAGCTTTCTTT. Translation gives CASSNSPGQNFAAEAFF.

A few counts support this clonotype. J is TRBJ2-5 and V is TRBV15; tentative D call: TRBD2 (6 bases). V lost 0 bases and J 5 bases, leaving 19 bases between the germline ends. Germline V CDR1 and CDR2: LNHNV, YYDKDF (reference sequence). CDR3 length equals 17 residues. This CDR3 is CATSRDAARGIGETQYF. DNA of the CDR3: TGTGCCACCAGCAGAGATGCCGCCCGGGGGATCGGGGAGACCCAGTACTTC.

As concerns this clonotype: Since no conserved phenylalanine or tryptophan closes the CDR3, a read error is the likely cause. This sequence joins TRBV6-6 and TRBJ2-3; 8 bases map to TRBD2. Germline assignment: CDR1 MNHNY and CDR2 SVGAGI (reference sequence). V shed 5 bases and J 2 bases; nucleotides not matched to a gene: 6. The CDR3 spans 15 residues. The CDR3 region is CASSPSGGVTDTQYP. DNA of the CDR3: TGTGCCAGCAGTCCGAGCGGGGGAGTCACAGATACGCAGTATCCT.